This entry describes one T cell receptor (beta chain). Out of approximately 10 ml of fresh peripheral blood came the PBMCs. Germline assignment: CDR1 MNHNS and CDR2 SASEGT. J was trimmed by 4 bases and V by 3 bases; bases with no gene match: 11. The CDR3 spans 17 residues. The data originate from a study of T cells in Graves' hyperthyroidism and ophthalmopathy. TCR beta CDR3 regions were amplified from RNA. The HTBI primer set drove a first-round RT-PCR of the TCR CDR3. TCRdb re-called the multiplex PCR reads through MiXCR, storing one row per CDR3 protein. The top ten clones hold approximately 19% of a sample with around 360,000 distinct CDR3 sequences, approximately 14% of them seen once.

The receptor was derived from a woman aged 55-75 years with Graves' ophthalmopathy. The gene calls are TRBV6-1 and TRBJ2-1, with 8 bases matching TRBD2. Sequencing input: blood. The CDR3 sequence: CASSEGASGSLYNEQFF. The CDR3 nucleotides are TGTGCCAGCAGTGAGGGGGCTAGCGGGTCCCTATACAATGAGCAGTTCTTC.